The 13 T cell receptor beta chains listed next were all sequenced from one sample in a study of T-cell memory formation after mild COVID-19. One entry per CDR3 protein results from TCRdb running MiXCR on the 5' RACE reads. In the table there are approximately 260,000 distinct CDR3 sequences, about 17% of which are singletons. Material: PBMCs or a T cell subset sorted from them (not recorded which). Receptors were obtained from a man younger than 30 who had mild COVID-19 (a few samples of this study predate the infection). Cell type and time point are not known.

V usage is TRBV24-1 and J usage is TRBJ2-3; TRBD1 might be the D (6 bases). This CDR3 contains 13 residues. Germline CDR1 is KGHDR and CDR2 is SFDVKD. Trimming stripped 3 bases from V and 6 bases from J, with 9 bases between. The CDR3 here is CATSDLQGDTQYF. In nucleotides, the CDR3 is TGTGCCACCAGTGATCTACAGGGCGATACGCAGTATTTT.

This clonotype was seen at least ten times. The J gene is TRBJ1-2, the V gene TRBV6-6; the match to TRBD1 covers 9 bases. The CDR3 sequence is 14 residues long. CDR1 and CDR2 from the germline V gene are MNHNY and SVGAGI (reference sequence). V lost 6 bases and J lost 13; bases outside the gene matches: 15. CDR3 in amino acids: CASSAGPGQGSVTF. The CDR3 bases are TGTGCCAGCAGCGCCGGTCCGGGACAGGGTTCGGTCACCTTC.

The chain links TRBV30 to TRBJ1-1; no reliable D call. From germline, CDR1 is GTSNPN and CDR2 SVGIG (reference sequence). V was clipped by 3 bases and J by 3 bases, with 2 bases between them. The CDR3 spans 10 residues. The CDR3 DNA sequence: TGTGCCTGGAGCCACACTGAAGCTTTCTTT. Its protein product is CAWSHTEAFF.

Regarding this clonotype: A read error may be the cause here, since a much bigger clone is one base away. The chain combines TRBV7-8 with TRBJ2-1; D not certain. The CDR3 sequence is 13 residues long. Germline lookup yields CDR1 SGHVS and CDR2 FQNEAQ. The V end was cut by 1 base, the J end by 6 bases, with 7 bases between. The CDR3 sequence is CASSLGQINEQFF. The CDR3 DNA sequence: TGTGCCAGCAGCTTAGGGCAGATCAATGAGCAGTTCTTC.

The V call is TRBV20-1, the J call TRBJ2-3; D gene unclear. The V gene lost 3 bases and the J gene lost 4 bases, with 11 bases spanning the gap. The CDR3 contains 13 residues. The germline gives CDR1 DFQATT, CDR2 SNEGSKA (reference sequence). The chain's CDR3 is CSASSSTADTQYF. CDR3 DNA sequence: TGCAGTGCTAGTAGTAGCACTGCAGATACGCAGTATTTT.

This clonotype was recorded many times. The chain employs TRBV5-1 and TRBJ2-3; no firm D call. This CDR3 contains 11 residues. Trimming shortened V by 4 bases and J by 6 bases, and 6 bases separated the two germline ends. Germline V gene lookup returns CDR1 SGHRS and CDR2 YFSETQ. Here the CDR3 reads CASSVRDTQYF. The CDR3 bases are TGCGCCAGCAGCGTTCGGGATACGCAGTATTTT.

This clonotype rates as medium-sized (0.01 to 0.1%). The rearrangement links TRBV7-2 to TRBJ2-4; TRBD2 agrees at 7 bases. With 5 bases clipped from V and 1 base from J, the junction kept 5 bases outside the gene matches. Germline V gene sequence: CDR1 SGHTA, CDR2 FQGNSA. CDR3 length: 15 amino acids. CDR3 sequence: CASSRDYGAKNIQYF. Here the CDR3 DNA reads TGTGCCAGCAGCAGGGACTACGGGGCCAAAAACATTCAGTACTTC.

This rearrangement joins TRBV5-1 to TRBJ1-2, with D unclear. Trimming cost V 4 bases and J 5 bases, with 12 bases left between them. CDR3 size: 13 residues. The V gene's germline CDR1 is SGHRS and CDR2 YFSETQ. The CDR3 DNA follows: TGCGCCAGCAGCGGGTCAGACGAGTATGGCTACACCTTC. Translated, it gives CASSGSDEYGYTF.

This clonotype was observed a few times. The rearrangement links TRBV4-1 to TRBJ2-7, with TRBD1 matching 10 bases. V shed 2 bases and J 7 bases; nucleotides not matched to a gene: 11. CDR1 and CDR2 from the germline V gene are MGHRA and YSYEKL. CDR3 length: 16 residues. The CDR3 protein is CASSQPRDRGPREQYF. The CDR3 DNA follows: TGCGCCAGCAGCCAACCTCGGGACAGGGGTCCAAGGGAGCAGTACTTC.

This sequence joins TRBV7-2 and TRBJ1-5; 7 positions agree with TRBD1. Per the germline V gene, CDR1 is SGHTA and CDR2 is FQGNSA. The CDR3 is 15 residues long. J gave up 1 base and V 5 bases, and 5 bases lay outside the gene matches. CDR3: CASSGGGGSNQPQHF. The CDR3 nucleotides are TGTGCCAGCAGCGGAGGGGGCGGGAGCAATCAGCCCCAGCATTTT.

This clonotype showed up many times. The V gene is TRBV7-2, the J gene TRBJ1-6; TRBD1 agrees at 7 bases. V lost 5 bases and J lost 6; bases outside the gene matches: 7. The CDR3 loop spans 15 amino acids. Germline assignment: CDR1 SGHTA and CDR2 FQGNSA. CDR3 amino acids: CASSESGQFNSPLHF. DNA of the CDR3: TGTGCCAGCAGCGAGTCGGGACAGTTTAATTCACCCCTCCACTTT.

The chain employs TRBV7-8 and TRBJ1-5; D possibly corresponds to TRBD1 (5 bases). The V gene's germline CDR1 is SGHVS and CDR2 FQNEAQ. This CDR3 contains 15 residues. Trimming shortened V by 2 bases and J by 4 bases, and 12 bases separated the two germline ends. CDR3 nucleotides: TGTGCCAGCAGCTTACAGGGCAACCGAAATCAGCCCCAGCATTTT. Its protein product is CASSLQGNRNQPQHF.

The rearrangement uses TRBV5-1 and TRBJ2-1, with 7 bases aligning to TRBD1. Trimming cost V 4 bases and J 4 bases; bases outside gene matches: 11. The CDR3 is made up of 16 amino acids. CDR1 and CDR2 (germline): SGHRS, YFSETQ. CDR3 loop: CASSPLPGQSYNEQFF. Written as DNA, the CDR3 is TGCGCCAGCAGCCCCCTTCCGGGACAGAGTTACAATGAGCAGTTCTTC.